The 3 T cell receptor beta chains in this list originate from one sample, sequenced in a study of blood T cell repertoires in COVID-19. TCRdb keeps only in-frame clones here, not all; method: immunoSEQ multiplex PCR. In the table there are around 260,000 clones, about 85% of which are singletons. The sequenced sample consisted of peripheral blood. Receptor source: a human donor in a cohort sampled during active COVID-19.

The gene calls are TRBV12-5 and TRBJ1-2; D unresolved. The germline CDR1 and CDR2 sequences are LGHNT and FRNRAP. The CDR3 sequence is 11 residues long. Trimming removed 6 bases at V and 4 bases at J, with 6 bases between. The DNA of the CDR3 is TGTGCTAGTGGGGACTTCTATGGCTACACCTTC. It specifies CASGDFYGYTF.

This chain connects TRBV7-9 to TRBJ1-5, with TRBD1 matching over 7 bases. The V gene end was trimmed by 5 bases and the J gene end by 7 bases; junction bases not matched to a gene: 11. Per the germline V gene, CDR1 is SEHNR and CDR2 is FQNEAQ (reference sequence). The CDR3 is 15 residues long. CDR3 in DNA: TGTGCCAGCAGCATTTTAAGGGGGCCGGGGCAGCCCCAGCATTTT. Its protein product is CASSILRGPGQPQHF.

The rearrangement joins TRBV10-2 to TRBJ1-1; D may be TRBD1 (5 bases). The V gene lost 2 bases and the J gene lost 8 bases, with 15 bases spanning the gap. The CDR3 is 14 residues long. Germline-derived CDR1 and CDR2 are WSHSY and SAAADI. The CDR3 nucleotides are TGCGCCAGCAGTGAGAGCTGGGGCTATTACGAAGCTTTCTTT. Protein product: CASSESWGYYEAFF.